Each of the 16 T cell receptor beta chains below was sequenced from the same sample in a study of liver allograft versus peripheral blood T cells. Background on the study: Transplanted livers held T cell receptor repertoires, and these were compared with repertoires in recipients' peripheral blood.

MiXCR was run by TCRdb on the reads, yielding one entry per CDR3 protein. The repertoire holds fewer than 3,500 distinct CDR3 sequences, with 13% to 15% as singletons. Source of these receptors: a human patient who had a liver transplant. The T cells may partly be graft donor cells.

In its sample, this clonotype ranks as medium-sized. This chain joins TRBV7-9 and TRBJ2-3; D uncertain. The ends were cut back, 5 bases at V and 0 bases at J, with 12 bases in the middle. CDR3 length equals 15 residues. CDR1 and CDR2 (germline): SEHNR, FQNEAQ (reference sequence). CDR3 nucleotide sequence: TGTGCCAGCAGCCGCGACGGAATTAGCACAGATACGCAGTATTTT. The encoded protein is CASSRDGISTDTQYF.

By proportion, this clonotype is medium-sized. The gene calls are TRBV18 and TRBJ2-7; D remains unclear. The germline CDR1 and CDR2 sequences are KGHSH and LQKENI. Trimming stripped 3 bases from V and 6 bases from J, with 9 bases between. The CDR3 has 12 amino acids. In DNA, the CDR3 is TGTGCCAGCTCACCCCAAGGGTCCGAGCAGTACTTC. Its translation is CASSPQGSEQYF.

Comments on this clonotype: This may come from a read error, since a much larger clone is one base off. The CDR3 sequence is CTTSRLAGGVDEQFF. For the CDR3, the DNA is TGTACCACCAGTAGACTAGCGGGAGGGGTCGATGAGCAGTTCTTC. This chain uses TRBV15 with TRBJ2-1; TRBD2 agrees at 14 bases. Germline V gene sequence: CDR1 LNHNV, CDR2 YYDKDF (reference sequence). The CDR3 spans 15 residues.

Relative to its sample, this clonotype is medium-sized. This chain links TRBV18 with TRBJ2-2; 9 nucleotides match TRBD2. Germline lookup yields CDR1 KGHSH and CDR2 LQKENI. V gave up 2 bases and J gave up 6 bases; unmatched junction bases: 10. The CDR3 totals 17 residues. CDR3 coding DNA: TGTGCCAGCTCACCAGTGGTAGAGACTAGCGGAGCCGGGGAGCTGTTTTTT. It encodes CASSPVVETSGAGELFF.

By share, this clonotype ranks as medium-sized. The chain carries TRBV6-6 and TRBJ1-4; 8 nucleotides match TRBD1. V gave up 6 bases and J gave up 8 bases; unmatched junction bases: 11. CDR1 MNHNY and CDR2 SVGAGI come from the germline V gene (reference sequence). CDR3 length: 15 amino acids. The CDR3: CASSRNSDRGEKLFF. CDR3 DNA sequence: TGTGCCAGCAGCCGCAACTCAGACAGGGGAGAAAAACTGTTTTTT.

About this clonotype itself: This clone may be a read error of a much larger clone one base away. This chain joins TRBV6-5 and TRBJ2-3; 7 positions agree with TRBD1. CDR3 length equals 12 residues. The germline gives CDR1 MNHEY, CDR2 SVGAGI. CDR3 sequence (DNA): TGTGTCAGCAGTGACCCAGGACAGGTCGGGTATTTT. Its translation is CVSSDPGQVGYF.

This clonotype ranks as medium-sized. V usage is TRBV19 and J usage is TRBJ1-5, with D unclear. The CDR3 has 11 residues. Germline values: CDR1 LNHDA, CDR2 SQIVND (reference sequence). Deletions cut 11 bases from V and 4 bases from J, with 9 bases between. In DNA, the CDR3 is TGTGCCGGTGGGTTTAATCAGCCCCAGCATTTT. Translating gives CAGGFNQPQHF. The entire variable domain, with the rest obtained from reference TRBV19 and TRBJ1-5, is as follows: DGGITQSPKYLFRKEGQNVTLSCEQNLNHDAMYWYRQDPGQGLRLIYYSQIVNDFQKGDIAEGYSVSREKKESFPLTVTSAQKNPTAFYLCAGGFNQPQHFGDGTRLSIL.

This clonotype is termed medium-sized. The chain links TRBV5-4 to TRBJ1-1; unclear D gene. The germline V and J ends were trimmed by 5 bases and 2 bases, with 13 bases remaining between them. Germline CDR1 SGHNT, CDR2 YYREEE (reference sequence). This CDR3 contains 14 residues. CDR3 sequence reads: CASSPERENTEAFF. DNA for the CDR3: TGTGCCAGCAGTCCAGAGAGAGAAAACACTGAAGCTTTCTTT.

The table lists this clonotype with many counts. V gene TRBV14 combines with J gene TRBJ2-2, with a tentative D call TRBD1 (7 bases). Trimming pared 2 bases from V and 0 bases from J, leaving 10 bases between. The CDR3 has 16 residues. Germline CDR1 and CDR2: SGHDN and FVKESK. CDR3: CASSQRRGPNTGELFF. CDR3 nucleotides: TGTGCCAGCAGCCAAAGGAGGGGGCCGAACACCGGGGAGCTGTTTTTT.

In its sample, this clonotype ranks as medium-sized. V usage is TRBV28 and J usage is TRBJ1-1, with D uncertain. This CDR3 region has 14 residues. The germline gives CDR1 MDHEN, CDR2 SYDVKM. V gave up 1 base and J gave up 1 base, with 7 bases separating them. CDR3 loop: CASSLLPGNTEAFF. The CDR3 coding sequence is TGTGCCAGCAGTTTATTGCCCGGGAACACTGAAGCTTTCTTT.

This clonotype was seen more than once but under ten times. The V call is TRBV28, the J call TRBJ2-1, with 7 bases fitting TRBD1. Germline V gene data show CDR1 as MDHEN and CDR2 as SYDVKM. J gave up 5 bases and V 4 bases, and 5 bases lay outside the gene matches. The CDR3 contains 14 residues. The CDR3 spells CASSSPGQHNEQFF. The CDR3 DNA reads TGTGCCAGCAGTTCCCCGGGACAGCACAATGAGCAGTTCTTC. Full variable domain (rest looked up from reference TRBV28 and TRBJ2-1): DVKVTQSSRYLVKRTGEKVFLECVQDMDHENMFWYRQDPGLGLRLIYFSYDVKMKEKGDIPEGYSVSREKKERFSLILESASTNQTSMYLCASSSPGQHNEQFFGPGTRLTVL.

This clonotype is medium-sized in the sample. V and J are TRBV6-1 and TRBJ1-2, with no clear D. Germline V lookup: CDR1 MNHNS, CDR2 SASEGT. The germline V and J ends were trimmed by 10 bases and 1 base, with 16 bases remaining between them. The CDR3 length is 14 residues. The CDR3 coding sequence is TGTGCCACTTCGAGAACCGGGAATAACTATGGCTACACCTTC. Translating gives CATSRTGNNYGYTF.

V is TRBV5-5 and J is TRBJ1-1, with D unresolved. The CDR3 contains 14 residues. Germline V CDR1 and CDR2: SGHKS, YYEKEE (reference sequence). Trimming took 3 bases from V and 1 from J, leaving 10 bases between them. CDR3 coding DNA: TGTGCCAGCAGCTGGAAGACCGAGAACACTGAAGCTTTCTTT. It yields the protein CASSWKTENTEAFF.

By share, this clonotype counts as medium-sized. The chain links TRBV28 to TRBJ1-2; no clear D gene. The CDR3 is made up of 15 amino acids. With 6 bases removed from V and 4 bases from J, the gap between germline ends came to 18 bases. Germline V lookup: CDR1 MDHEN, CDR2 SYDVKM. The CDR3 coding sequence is TGTGCCAGCAGCCCTCAGGAGATGGGATCCTATGGCTACACCTTC. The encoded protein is CASSPQEMGSYGYTF.

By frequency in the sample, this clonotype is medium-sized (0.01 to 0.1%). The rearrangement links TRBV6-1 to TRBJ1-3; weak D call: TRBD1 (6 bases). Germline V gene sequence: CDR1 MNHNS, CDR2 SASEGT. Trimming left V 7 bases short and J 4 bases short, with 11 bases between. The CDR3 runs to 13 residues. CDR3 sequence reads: CASKVQGGNTIYF. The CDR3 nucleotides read TGTGCCAGCAAAGTACAGGGAGGAAACACCATATATTTT.

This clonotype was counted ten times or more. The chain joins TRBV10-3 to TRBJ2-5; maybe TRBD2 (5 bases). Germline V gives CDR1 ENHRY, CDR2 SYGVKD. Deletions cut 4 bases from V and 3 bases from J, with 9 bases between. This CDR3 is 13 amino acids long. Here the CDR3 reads CAISVKGEETQYF. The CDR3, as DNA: TGTGCCATCAGTGTAAAGGGAGAAGAGACCCAGTACTTC.